The rows below give T cell receptor beta chains drawn from one sample of a study of early T cells in non-severe SARS-CoV-2 infection. TCRdb processed the 5' RACE reads anew with MiXCR; each CDR3 protein has one entry. Counted here are about 40,000 distinct CDR3 sequences, about 4.9% occurring once; the ten biggest clones make up 4.8%. Sequences were obtained from whole blood. These receptors were collected from an adult who was a healthcare worker with PCR-confirmed SARS-CoV-2 infection or an uninfected control (not recorded which). The CDR3 runs from the conserved cysteine through the conserved F or W. A D gene is named only where the DNA matches it firmly. Clone size is not always given. Where it is, it says once, few, many or a class for expanded clones.

J,size,V,D,DNA,CDR3
TRBJ2-3,many,TRBV6-6,.,TGTGCCAGCAGTTATTCCGCCATACCCACAGATACGCAGTATTTT,CASSYSAIPTDTQYF
TRBJ2-2,many,TRBV7-2,.,TGTGCCAGCAGCTTAAGGCGCCAGGGGTTGACCGGGGAGCTGTTTTTT,CASSLRRQGLTGELFF
TRBJ1-1,.,TRBV12-3/TRBV12-4,.,TGTGCCAGCAGTTTACAGGGTCTGAGATCTGAAGCTTTCTTT,CASSLQGLRSEAFF
TRBJ2-5,many,TRBV5-4,.,TGTGCCAGCAGCTTGGGGACGTGGGGGGTCCAAGAGACCCAGTACTTC,CASSLGTWGVQETQYF
TRBJ2-1,many,TRBV2,TRBD2,TGTGCCAGCAGCCGACTAGCGGACCCCAATGAGCAGTTCTTC,CASSRLADPNEQFF
TRBJ2-6,medium-sized,TRBV2,.,TGTGCCAGCAGTGCCTATAGACAGGCAGCCAACGTCCTGACTTTC,CASSAYRQAANVLTF
TRBJ2-5,medium-sized,TRBV7-8,.,TGTGCCAGCAGCTTAGCGCGCAACAGGGGATGGGGGGCCCAGTACTTC,CASSLARNRGWGAQYF
TRBJ2-4,many,TRBV21-1,.,TGTGCCAGCAGCAAAGTGGCCAGGGTGAAAAACATTCAGTACTTC,CASSKVARVKNIQYF
TRBJ1-6,few,TRBV5-5,TRBD1,TGTGCCAGCAGCTTCGACAGGGTCAATAATTCACCCCTCCACTTT,CASSFDRVNNSPLHF
TRBJ2-1,many,TRBV7-8,.,TGTGCCAGCAGCCCGGTCCCTCCCCGGGACAATGAGCAGTTCTTC,CASSPVPPRDNEQFF
TRBJ2-3,few,TRBV9,.,TGTGCCAGCAGCGCCGGGACTCACACAGATACGCAGTATTTT,CASSAGTHTDTQYF
TRBJ2-7,.,TRBV7-6,.,TGTGCCAGCAGCTTAGCGGGAGAGACCTACGAGCAGTACTTC,CASSLAGETYEQYF
TRBJ2-3,few,TRBV5-4,TRBD1,TGTGCCAGCACGCACAGGGGGCTTGAAGATACGCAGTATTTT,CASTHRGLEDTQYF
TRBJ2-5,many,TRBV3-1,.,TGTGCCAGCAGCCAAGGGAGGGCAGGGCAAGAGACCCAGTACTTC,CASSQGRAGQETQYF
TRBJ1-5,many,TRBV19,.,TGTGCCAGTAGGAAACAAGATAATCAGCCCCAGCATTTT,CASRKQDNQPQHF
TRBJ1-1,many,TRBV29-1,.,TGCAGCGTTGAAGCTTTACAGTTCAACACTGAAGCTTTCTTT,CSVEALQFNTEAFF
TRBJ2-6,.,TRBV5-1,.,TGCGCCAGCAGCTTGGGGGCCAGCGCAACTGGGGCCAACGTCCTGACTTTC,CASSLGASATGANVLTF
TRBJ1-2,many,TRBV29-1,TRBD1,TGCAGCGTGGAGGAGCAAGGGGGCGCGGACGGCTACACCTTC,CSVEEQGGADGYTF
TRBJ1-1,few,TRBV7-9,.,TGTGCCAGCAGCTTGTTGGGGGGGTCCACTGAAGCTTTCTTT,CASSLLGGSTEAFF
TRBJ2-7,few,TRBV4-3,TRBD1,TGCGCCAGCAGCCCGGCGGGACAGGGGGGATTTAGGTCCTACGAGCAGTACTTC,CASSPAGQGGFRSYEQYF
TRBJ2-1,.,TRBV5-1,.,TGCGCCAGCAGCTTGGCCTCCCCTTACAATGAGCAGTTCTTC,CASSLASPYNEQFF
TRBJ2-3,many,TRBV7-9,.,TGTGCCAGCAGTAGGGGCGTTGGGGAGGATACGCAGTATTTT,CASSRGVGEDTQYF
TRBJ2-7,few,TRBV10-3,TRBD1,TGTGCCATCAGTGAGCCTTATAGGGGGCCTGGACAGTTCTTAAGGGCCCACGAGCAGTACTTC,CAISEPYRGPGQFLRAHEQYF
TRBJ1-6,many,TRBV28,TRBD1,TGTGCCAGCAGCGCCGGGACAGTTAATTCACCCCTCCACTTT,CASSAGTVNSPLHF
TRBJ2-3,few,TRBV3-1,TRBD2,TGTGCCAGCAGCCGAGAACCTACGACTAGCGGGGGGACAGATACGCAGTATTTT,CASSREPTTSGGTDTQYF
TRBJ2-5,many,TRBV25-1,TRBD2,TGTGCCAGCAGTCCGGGACTAGTTCTCTATCAAGAGACCCAGTACTTC,CASSPGLVLYQETQYF
TRBJ2-7,few,TRBV4-1,.,TGCGCCAGCAGCCAAGCGGGGTACACCTACGAGCAGTACTTC,CASSQAGYTYEQYF
TRBJ1-4,.,TRBV20-1,TRBD1,TGCAGTGCTGGAGACAGGGGGCGTGAAAAACTGTTTTTT,CSAGDRGREKLFF
TRBJ2-1,few,TRBV7-8,.,TGTGCCAGCACCAGCTGGGCATCCAGCTCCTACAATGAGCAGTTCTTC,CASTSWASSSYNEQFF
TRBJ2-5,.,TRBV6-5,TRBD2,TGTGCCAGCAGGGGACTAGCGGGAGGGCAAGAGACCCAGTACTTC,CASRGLAGGQETQYF
TRBJ2-3,medium-sized,TRBV21-1,.,TGTGCCAGCAGCAAAGAAGCGGGAGGTCCGGAAGATACGCAGTATTTT,CASSKEAGGPEDTQYF
TRBJ2-1,many,TRBV12-3/TRBV12-4,.,TGTGCCTCCGGGGAAGCCTACAATGAGCAGTTCTTC,CASGEAYNEQFF
TRBJ2-7,.,TRBV6-2/TRBV6-3,.,TGTGCCAGCAGTAAGACAAGGCAGGTCTACGAGCAGTACTTC,CASSKTRQVYEQYF
TRBJ2-7,.,TRBV28,TRBD1,TGTGCCAGCAGTTTGCCTCGGATGGACAGGGCGGGGGAGCAGTACTTC,CASSLPRMDRAGEQYF
TRBJ1-4,.,TRBV6-1,.,TGTGCCAGCAGTAGAAACAGTGATGTTAATGAAAAACTGTTTTTT,CASSRNSDVNEKLFF
TRBJ2-3,.,TRBV4-3,TRBD2,TGCGCCAGCAGCCCGACGACTAGCGGGGGCACAGATACGCAGTATTTT,CASSPTTSGGTDTQYF
TRBJ2-7,.,TRBV20-1,.,TGCAGTGGGCGGGACACCAATTCCTACGAGCAGTACTTC,CSGRDTNSYEQYF
TRBJ2-7,few,TRBV4-2,TRBD1,TGTGCCAGCAGCCGAGCCTTGGACAGGGGCCGGGGCGAGCAGTACTTC,CASSRALDRGRGEQYF
TRBJ1-6,many,TRBV12-3/TRBV12-4,.,TGTGCCAGCAGCCCTGTGGGGGCTGGGAATTCACCCCTCCACTTT,CASSPVGAGNSPLHF
TRBJ2-5,many,TRBV18,.,TGTGCCAGCTCGTCCCTCCAAGAGACCCAGTACTTC,CASSSLQETQYF
TRBJ2-3,many,TRBV2,.,TGTGCCAGCCAGAGCGGGCCTAGCACAGATACGCAGTATTTT,CASQSGPSTDTQYF
TRBJ1-6,many,TRBV2,TRBD1,TGTGCCAGCAGTGCAGCCGGGACAGTTGATTCACCCCTCCACTTT,CASSAAGTVDSPLHF
TRBJ1-2,.,TRBV2,.,TGTGCCAGCAGTGAAGGCCGCAGGGCCTATGGCTACACCTTC,CASSEGRRAYGYTF
TRBJ2-7,many,TRBV30,TRBD1,TGTGCCTGGAGCGCTACAGGGGTCGACGAGCAGTACTTC,CAWSATGVDEQYF
TRBJ1-6,.,TRBV30,.,TGTGCCTGGAGCCCCGATCTCGGGTCACCCCTCCACTTT,CAWSPDLGSPLHF
TRBJ1-2,.,TRBV12-3/TRBV12-4,.,TGTGCCAGCAGTTCGGGGTCGGGAGGCTATGGCTACACCTTC,CASSSGSGGYGYTF
TRBJ2-1,many,TRBV6-5,TRBD1,TGTGCCAGCAGTGGGACCGGGACAGACTTCCTCGAGGGTGAGCAGTTCTTC,CASSGTGTDFLEGEQFF
TRBJ2-7,many,TRBV10-3,TRBD2,TGTGCCATCAGTGCCTTGGGACTAGTCTACGAGCAGTACTTC,CAISALGLVYEQYF
TRBJ2-7,many,TRBV7-8,.,TGTGCCAGCAGCCCCCGGACCTCCTACGAGCAGTACTTC,CASSPRTSYEQYF
TRBJ2-3,many,TRBV11-2,.,TGTGCCAGCAGCTTAAGGGCCCCTAGCACAGATACGCAGTATTTT,CASSLRAPSTDTQYF
TRBJ2-3,many,TRBV2,TRBD2,TGTGCCAGCCACTACGGCCGCGGGAGTGCAGATACGCAGTATTTT,CASHYGRGSADTQYF
TRBJ2-7,.,TRBV6-1,TRBD1,TGTGCCACAACCGGGACAGGGGGCTTCGAGCAGTACTTC,CATTGTGGFEQYF